A selection of T cell receptor beta chains follows, all from one sample in a study of CD8+CD57+ T cells in acquired aplastic anemia. TCRdb passed the reads through MiXCR, listing each CDR3 protein once. Among about 200,000 distinct CDR3 sequences listed, approximately 51% were seen once. The material sequenced was sorted CD4+, CD8+, or CD8+CD57+ T cells (not recorded which) from PBMCs. These receptors were taken from a human donor with aplastic anemia. CDR3s include the opening cysteine and the closing phenylalanine or tryptophan. Fields, in order: clone size, V gene, J gene, D gene, CDR3 DNA, CDR3 protein. The D gene is left open where the match is weak. For some rows the clone size is stated as once, few or many, or as a class when expanded; others skip it.

clone_size: NA
v_call: TRBV5-1
j_call: TRBJ2-5
d_call: NA
cdr3_nt: TGCGCCAGCTCGACGGGGCAGAAGTACCAAGAGACCCAGTACTTC
cdr3_aa: CASSTGQKYQETQYF

clone_size: NA
v_call: TRBV6-5
j_call: TRBJ2-7
d_call: NA
cdr3_nt: TGTGCCAGCAGCTTTAGGCCGGACAGCTACTACGAGCAGTACTTC
cdr3_aa: CASSFRPDSYYEQYF

clone_size: once
v_call: TRBV12-3/TRBV12-4
j_call: TRBJ2-2
d_call: TRBD1
cdr3_nt: TGTGCCAGCAGTTGGGACAGGGCCGGGGAGCTGTTTTTT
cdr3_aa: CASSWDRAGELFF

clone_size: NA
v_call: TRBV7-4
j_call: TRBJ2-5
d_call: NA
cdr3_nt: TGTGCCAGCAGCGTAGGAACCCTCGACCGTGGCGGAGAGACCCAGTACTTC
cdr3_aa: CASSVGTLDRGGETQYF

clone_size: many
v_call: TRBV20-1
j_call: TRBJ1-2
d_call: NA
cdr3_nt: TGCAGTGCTAGCCAGAGCAACTATGGCTACACCTTC
cdr3_aa: CSASQSNYGYTF

clone_size: many
v_call: TRBV3-1
j_call: TRBJ2-1
d_call: NA
cdr3_nt: TGTGCCAGCAGCCAAGTGATGATATCGCGGGGTCACAATGAGCAGTTCTTC
cdr3_aa: CASSQVMISRGHNEQFF

clone_size: NA
v_call: TRBV7-7
j_call: TRBJ2-5
d_call: NA
cdr3_nt: TGTGCTAGCAGCAGTGGGGGTTCGGAAGAGACCCAGTACTTC
cdr3_aa: CASSSGGSEETQYF

clone_size: many
v_call: TRBV19
j_call: TRBJ1-2
d_call: TRBD1
cdr3_nt: TGTGCCAGTAGTACCGGGACAGGGGGTTATGGCTACACCTTC
cdr3_aa: CASSTGTGGYGYTF

clone_size: NA
v_call: TRBV3-1
j_call: TRBJ1-1
d_call: NA
cdr3_nt: TGTGCCAGCAGCCTTCGACAGGCAACTGAAGCTTTCTTT
cdr3_aa: CASSLRQATEAFF

clone_size: NA
v_call: TRBV20-1
j_call: TRBJ2-7
d_call: TRBD2
cdr3_nt: TGCAGTGCTAGAGGCGCCGGGGGGGCCCCCGAGCAGTACTTC
cdr3_aa: CSARGAGGAPEQYF

clone_size: NA
v_call: TRBV10-3
j_call: TRBJ1-2
d_call: NA
cdr3_nt: TGTGCCACTAATGGGGGGGGTGGCTACACCTTC
cdr3_aa: CATNGGGGYTF

clone_size: NA
v_call: TRBV7-2
j_call: TRBJ2-2
d_call: TRBD1
cdr3_nt: TGTGCCAGCCTTCGAGGGACAGGGATCACCGGGGAGCTGTTTTTT
cdr3_aa: CASLRGTGITGELFF

clone_size: many
v_call: TRBV5-1
j_call: TRBJ2-2
d_call: NA
cdr3_nt: TGCGCCAGCAGCGGACGAACCAGGGGCACCGGGGAGCTGTTTTTT
cdr3_aa: CASSGRTRGTGELFF

clone_size: NA
v_call: TRBV7-2
j_call: TRBJ2-1
d_call: NA
cdr3_nt: TGTGCCAGCAGCTTAAGGAATTACAATGAGCAGTTCTTC
cdr3_aa: CASSLRNYNEQFF

clone_size: NA
v_call: TRBV7-9
j_call: TRBJ2-5
d_call: NA
cdr3_nt: TGTGCCAGCAGCTTGGCGGGGCTAGGAACTGAGACCCAGTACTTC
cdr3_aa: CASSLAGLGTETQYF

clone_size: many
v_call: TRBV20-1
j_call: TRBJ2-7
d_call: NA
cdr3_nt: TGCAGTGCCCCCATGACAGGCACCTACGAGCAGTACTTC
cdr3_aa: CSAPMTGTYEQYF

clone_size: many
v_call: TRBV6-5
j_call: TRBJ2-3
d_call: NA
cdr3_nt: TGTGCCAGCAGTTCCGACTCAGATACGCAGTATTTT
cdr3_aa: CASSSDSDTQYF

clone_size: many
v_call: TRBV29-1
j_call: TRBJ1-1
d_call: NA
cdr3_nt: TGCAGCGTTGGTTTTGGGAACACTGAAGCTTTCTTT
cdr3_aa: CSVGFGNTEAFF

clone_size: once
v_call: TRBV20-1
j_call: TRBJ2-5
d_call: TRBD2
cdr3_nt: TGCAGTGCTAGGATGGGGGTCACTAGCGGGGGGCCAGGGACCCAGTACTTC
cdr3_aa: CSARMGVTSGGPGTQYF

clone_size: many
v_call: TRBV20-1
j_call: TRBJ2-2
d_call: NA
cdr3_nt: TGCAGTGCCGGGACAACCGACGCCGGGGAGCTGTTTTTT
cdr3_aa: CSAGTTDAGELFF

clone_size: few
v_call: TRBV24-1
j_call: TRBJ2-3
d_call: NA
cdr3_nt: TGTGCCACTAGTGACGCAAGGGATACGCAGTATTTT
cdr3_aa: CATSDARDTQYF

clone_size: NA
v_call: TRBV10-3
j_call: TRBJ1-3
d_call: NA
cdr3_nt: TGTGCCACAACTAACGACGGCCACTCTGGAAACACCATATATTTT
cdr3_aa: CATTNDGHSGNTIYF

clone_size: many
v_call: TRBV15
j_call: TRBJ1-5
d_call: NA
cdr3_nt: TGTGCCACCAGCAGAGGGAAGGGTGGTGCGCAGCCCCAGCATTTT
cdr3_aa: CATSRGKGGAQPQHF

clone_size: NA
v_call: TRBV5-4
j_call: TRBJ1-2
d_call: TRBD1
cdr3_nt: TGTGCCAGCGGCAACCGGGACAGAATCTATGGCTACACCTTC
cdr3_aa: CASGNRDRIYGYTF

clone_size: NA
v_call: TRBV29-1
j_call: TRBJ2-7
d_call: TRBD1
cdr3_nt: TGCAGCCCGGACAGGGGCGCGTTGCAGTACTTC
cdr3_aa: CSPDRGALQYF

clone_size: NA
v_call: TRBV20-1
j_call: TRBJ1-6
d_call: TRBD1
cdr3_nt: TGCAGTGCTAGAGACAGGACAGGGGGCTATAATTCACCCCTCCACTTT
cdr3_aa: CSARDRTGGYNSPLHF

clone_size: NA
v_call: TRBV7-3
j_call: TRBJ2-5
d_call: TRBD2
cdr3_nt: TGTGCCAGCAGCTTAACCCCGCCGAAGTCCGGACTAGCGGGGTCCCAAGAGACCCAGTACTTC
cdr3_aa: CASSLTPPKSGLAGSQETQYF

clone_size: NA
v_call: TRBV29-1
j_call: TRBJ1-5
d_call: NA
cdr3_nt: TGCAGCGTTAGACAGGAGAATCAGCCCCAGCATTTT
cdr3_aa: CSVRQENQPQHF

clone_size: NA
v_call: TRBV5-4
j_call: TRBJ2-2
d_call: NA
cdr3_nt: TGTGCCAGCACCTCGCGATATCAGGCGGGTACCGGGGAGCTGTTTTTT
cdr3_aa: CASTSRYQAGTGELFF

clone_size: many
v_call: TRBV19
j_call: TRBJ1-4
d_call: NA
cdr3_nt: TGTGCCAGTAGTATGCCCGGGTTTAATGAAAAACTGTTTTTT
cdr3_aa: CASSMPGFNEKLFF

clone_size: NA
v_call: TRBV6-6
j_call: TRBJ1-6
d_call: NA
cdr3_nt: TGTGCCACCAACAATGGGGGCGATTCACCCCTCCACTTT
cdr3_aa: CATNNGGDSPLHF

clone_size: few
v_call: TRBV15
j_call: TRBJ1-1
d_call: NA
cdr3_nt: TGTGCCACCAGCAGTGGAGACAGAGCTTCGTTGCCGTTAGATGAAGCTTTCTTT
cdr3_aa: CATSSGDRASLPLDEAFF

clone_size: NA
v_call: TRBV30
j_call: TRBJ2-1
d_call: TRBD1
cdr3_nt: TGTGCCTGGAGTGAAGCGCGAGGGACAGGAGCTGTCTATGAGCAGTTCTTC
cdr3_aa: CAWSEARGTGAVYEQFF

clone_size: NA
v_call: TRBV7-8
j_call: TRBJ1-5
d_call: NA
cdr3_nt: TGTGCCAGCAGCTTACCTAGCGGGGGGGGCGTAGTAGAGACCCAGCATTTT
cdr3_aa: CASSLPSGGGVVETQHF

clone_size: NA
v_call: TRBV6-1
j_call: TRBJ1-5
d_call: TRBD1
cdr3_nt: TGTGCCAGCAGTTTGACAGGGGCGCAGCCCCAGCATTTT
cdr3_aa: CASSLTGAQPQHF

clone_size: many
v_call: TRBV2
j_call: TRBJ2-5
d_call: NA
cdr3_nt: TGTGCCAGCAGGAGGACGGAGGAGACCCAGTACTTC
cdr3_aa: CASRRTEETQYF

clone_size: NA
v_call: TRBV7-2
j_call: TRBJ2-5
d_call: TRBD2
cdr3_nt: TGTGCCACCACACCCAGCGGGGGGTTGGGAGAGACCCAGTACTTC
cdr3_aa: CATTPSGGLGETQYF